This T cell receptor (beta chain) was recovered during a study of PD-1 blockade in classical Hodgkin lymphoma. On the study more broadly: Patients were dosed intravenously with nivolumab at 3 mg/kg every 2 weeks. Study-level points and caveats: Lower baseline TCR diversity was reported for newly diagnosed patients than for healthy donors.

Profiling relied on immunoSEQ multiplex PCR, and the TCRdb table lists in-frame clones only, not all of them. This sample has about 16,000 clones, with less than 70% found just once. Every patient had relapsed following autologous stem cell transplantation, and cohorts differed in brentuximab vedotin exposure. This CDR3 comprises 15 residues. Trimming took off 4 bases at V and 7 bases at J, with 19 bases between the two ends. Germline V gives CDR1 MNHEY, CDR2 SMNVEV (reference sequence). This clone was observed a few times. Its antigen is not known. The sequencing here drew on peripheral blood mononuclear cells (PBMCs), taken at baseline. The chain couples TRBV27 to TRBJ2-5; D gene uncertain. The sequence was obtained from a human donor with classical Hodgkin lymphoma. CDR3 sequence: CASSSSPDARRTQYF. The CDR3 DNA follows: TGTGCCAGCAGTTCATCCCCGGACGCCCGGAGGACCCAGTACTTC.